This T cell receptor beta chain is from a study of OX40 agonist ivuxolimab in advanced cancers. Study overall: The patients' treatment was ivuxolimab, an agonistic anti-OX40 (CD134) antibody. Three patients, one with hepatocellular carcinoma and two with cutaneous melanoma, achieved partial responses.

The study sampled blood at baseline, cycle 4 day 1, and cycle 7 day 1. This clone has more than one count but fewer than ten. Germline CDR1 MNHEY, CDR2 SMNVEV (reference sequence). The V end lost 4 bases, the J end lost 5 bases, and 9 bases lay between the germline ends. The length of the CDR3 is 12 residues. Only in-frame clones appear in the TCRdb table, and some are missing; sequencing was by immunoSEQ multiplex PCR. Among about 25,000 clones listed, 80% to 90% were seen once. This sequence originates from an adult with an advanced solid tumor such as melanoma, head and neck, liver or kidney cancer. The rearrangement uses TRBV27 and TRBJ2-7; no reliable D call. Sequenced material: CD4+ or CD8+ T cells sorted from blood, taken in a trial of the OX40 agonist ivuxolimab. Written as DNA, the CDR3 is TGTGCCAGCAGTTCGGACGTGGACGAGCAGTACTTC. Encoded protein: CASSSDVDEQYF.